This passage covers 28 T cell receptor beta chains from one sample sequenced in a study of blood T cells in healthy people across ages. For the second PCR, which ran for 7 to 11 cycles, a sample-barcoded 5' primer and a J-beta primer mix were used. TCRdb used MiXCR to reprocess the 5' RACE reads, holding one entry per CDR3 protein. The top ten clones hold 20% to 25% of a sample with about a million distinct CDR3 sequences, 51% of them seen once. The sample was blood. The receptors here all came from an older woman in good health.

In DNA form, the CDR3 reads TGTGCCAGCAGACTGGGGACAGGGGCCTTCAATCAGCCCCAGCATTTT. Protein product: CASRLGTGAFNQPQHF. V is TRBV28 and J is TRBJ1-5, with TRBD1 matching 10 bases. In germline, CDR1 is MDHEN, CDR2 SYDVKM. V dropped 6 bases and J dropped 3; count of bases not matched to a gene: 8. This CDR3 spans 16 amino acids.

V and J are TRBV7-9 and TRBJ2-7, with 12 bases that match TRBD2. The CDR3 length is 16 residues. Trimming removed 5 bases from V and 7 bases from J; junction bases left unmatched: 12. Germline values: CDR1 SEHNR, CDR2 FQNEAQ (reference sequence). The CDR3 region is CASSPGLAGNYNEQYF. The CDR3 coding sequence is TGTGCCAGCAGCCCAGGACTAGCGGGAAACTACAATGAGCAGTACTTC.

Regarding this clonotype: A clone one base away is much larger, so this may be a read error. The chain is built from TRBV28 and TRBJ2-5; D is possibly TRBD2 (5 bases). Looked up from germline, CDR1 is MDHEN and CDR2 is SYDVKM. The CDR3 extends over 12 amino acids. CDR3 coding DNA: TGTGCCGTGCGCGGGTACCAAGAGATCCAGTACTTC. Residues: CAVRGYQEIQYF.

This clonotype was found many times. The CDR3 DNA follows: TGCAGCGTTGACGAGGGTGGGAAGACCCAGTACTTC. As protein: CSVDEGGKTQYF. This sequence joins TRBV29-1 and TRBJ2-5, with TRBD2 as a possible D gene (5 bases). This CDR3 spans 12 amino acids. Germline V gene lookup returns CDR1 SQVTM and CDR2 ANQGSEA. Trimming removed 3 bases at V and 6 bases at J, with 11 bases between.

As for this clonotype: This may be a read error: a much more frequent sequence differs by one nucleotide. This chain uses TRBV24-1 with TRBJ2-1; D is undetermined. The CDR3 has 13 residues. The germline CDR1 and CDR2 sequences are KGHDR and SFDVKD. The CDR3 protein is CATRDYESDEQFF. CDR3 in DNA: TGTGCCACCAGGGATTACGAGTCAGATGAGCAGTTCTTC.

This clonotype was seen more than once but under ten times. CDR3 nucleotides: TGTGCCAGCAGACAGGGACAAAACAATGAGCAGTTCTTC. Translating gives CASRQGQNNEQFF. The chain combines TRBV7-9 with TRBJ2-1, with TRBD1 as a possible D gene (6 bases). Germline assignment: CDR1 SEHNR and CDR2 FQNEAQ (reference sequence). CDR3 length: 13 amino acids. Trimming left V 6 bases short and J 5 bases short, with 11 bases between.

CDR3 DNA: TGTGCCAGCAGTCAGACAGGGGAGGTGTACGAACAGTACTTC. This sequence encodes CASSQTGEVYEQYF. V usage is TRBV6-6 and J usage is TRBJ2-5; 8 nucleotides match TRBD1. Germline V gene lookup returns CDR1 MNHNY and CDR2 SVGAGI (reference sequence). CDR3 size: 14 residues. Trimming at V came to 5 bases and at J to 11 bases, leaving 13 bases not matched to a gene.

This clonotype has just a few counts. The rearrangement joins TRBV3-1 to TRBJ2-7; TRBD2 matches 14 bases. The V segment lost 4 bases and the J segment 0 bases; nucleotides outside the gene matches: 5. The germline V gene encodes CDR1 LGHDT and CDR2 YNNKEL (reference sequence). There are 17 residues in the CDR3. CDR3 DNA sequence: TGTGCCAGCAGCCGGGGACTAGCGGGAGCCGTCTCCTACGAGCAGTACTTC. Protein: CASSRGLAGAVSYEQYF.

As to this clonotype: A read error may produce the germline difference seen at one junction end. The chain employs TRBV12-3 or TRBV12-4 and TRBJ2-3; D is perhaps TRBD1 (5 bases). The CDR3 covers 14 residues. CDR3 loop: CASSLDRRAETQYF. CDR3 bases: TGTGCCAGCAGTTTAGATCGCAGGGCAGAGACGCAGTATTTT.

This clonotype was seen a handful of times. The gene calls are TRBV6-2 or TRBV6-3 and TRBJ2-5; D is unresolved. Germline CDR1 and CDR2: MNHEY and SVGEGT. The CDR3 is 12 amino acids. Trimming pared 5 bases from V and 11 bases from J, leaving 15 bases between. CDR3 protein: CASSPLTIGQYF. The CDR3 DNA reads TGTGCCAGCAGTCCTCTCACTATCGGGCAGTACTTC.

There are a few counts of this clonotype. The CDR3 DNA follows: TGTGCCAGCAGAGTCCTCACGGGGGGGAATGGCTACACCTTC. Translation: CASRVLTGGNGYTF. The J gene is TRBJ1-2, the V gene TRBV27; weak D call: TRBD1 (5 bases). The CDR3 has 14 amino acids. Per the germline V gene, CDR1 is MNHEY and CDR2 is SMNVEV (reference sequence). The V gene lost 6 bases and the J gene lost 6 bases, with 17 bases spanning the gap.

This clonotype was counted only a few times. CDR3 bases: TGTGCCAGCAAGCCCAGCAGGGGAACTACTTACGAGCAGTACTTC. Its protein product is CASKPSRGTTYEQYF. V usage is TRBV27 and J usage is TRBJ2-7, with TRBD1 as a possible D gene (6 bases). The germline gives CDR1 MNHEY, CDR2 SMNVEV (reference sequence). The CDR3 has 15 residues. V lost 7 bases, J lost 4 bases, and 20 bases lay in between.

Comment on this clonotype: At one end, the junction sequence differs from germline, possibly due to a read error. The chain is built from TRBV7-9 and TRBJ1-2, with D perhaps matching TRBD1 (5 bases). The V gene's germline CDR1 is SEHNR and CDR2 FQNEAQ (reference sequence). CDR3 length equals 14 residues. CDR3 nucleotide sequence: TGTGCCAGCAGCCCGACCGGGGGAGTTTATGGCTGCACCTTC. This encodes CASSPTGGVYGCTF.

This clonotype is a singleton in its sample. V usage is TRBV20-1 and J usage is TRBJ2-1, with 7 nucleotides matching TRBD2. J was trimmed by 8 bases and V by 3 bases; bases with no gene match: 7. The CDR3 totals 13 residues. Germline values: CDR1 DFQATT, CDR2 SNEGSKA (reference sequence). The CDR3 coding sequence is TGCAGTGCTAGTCGGGGGAGGGCATATGAGCAGTTCTTC. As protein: CSASRGRAYEQFF.

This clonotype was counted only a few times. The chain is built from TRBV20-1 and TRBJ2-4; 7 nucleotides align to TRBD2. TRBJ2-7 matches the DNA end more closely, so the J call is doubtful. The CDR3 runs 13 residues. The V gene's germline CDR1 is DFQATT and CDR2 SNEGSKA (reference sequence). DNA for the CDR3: TGCAGTGCTACGAGCGGGATATGGGGCGAGCAGTACTTC. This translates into CSATSGIWGEQYF.

The CDR3 region has the DNA TGTGCCAGCAGCTTGGTCGACCGGACAGATACGCAGTATTTT. Translation gives CASSLVDRTDTQYF. The chain has TRBV5-8 and TRBJ2-3; D call uncertain. Trimming removed 0 bases at V and 3 bases at J, with 8 bases between. The length of the CDR3 is 14 residues. The germline gives CDR1 SGHTS, CDR2 YDEGEE.

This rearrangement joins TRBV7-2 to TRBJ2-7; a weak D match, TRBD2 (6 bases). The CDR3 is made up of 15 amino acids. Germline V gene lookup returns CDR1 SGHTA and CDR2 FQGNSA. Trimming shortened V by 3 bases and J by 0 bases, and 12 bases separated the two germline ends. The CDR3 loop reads CASSFGRGTSYEQYF. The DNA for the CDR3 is TGTGCCAGCAGCTTCGGGCGGGGCACCTCCTACGAGCAGTACTTC.

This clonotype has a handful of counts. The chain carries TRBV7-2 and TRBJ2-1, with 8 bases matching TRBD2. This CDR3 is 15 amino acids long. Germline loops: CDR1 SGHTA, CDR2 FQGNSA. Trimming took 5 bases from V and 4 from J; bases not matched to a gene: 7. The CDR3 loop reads CASSASGGGYNEQFF. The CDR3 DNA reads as TGTGCCAGCAGCGCAAGCGGGGGCGGGTACAATGAGCAGTTCTTC.

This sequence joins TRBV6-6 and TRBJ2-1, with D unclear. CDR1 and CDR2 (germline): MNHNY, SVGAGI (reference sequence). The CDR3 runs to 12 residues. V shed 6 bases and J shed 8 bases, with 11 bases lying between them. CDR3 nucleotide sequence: TGTGCCAGCAGGGTGACGGCTCATGAGCAGTTCTTC. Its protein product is CASRVTAHEQFF.

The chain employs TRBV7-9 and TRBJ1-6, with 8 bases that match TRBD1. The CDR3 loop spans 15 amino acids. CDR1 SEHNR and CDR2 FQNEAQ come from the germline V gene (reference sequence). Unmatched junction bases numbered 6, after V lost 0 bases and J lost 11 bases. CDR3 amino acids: CASSLAGTGVTPLHF. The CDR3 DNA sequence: TGTGCCAGCAGCTTAGCAGGGACAGGTGTAACACCCCTCCACTTT.

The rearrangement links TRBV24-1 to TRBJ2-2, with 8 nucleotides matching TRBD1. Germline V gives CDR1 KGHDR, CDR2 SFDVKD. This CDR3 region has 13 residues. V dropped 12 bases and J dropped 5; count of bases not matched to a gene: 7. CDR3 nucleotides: TGTGCCCCGGACAGGGAAAAGACCGGGGAGCTGTTTTTT. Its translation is CAPDREKTGELFF.

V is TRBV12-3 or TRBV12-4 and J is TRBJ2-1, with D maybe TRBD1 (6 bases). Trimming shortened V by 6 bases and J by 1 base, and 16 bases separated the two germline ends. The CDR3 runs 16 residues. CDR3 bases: TGTGCCAGCAGCAAGCAGGGGCGCCCGTCCTACAATGAGCAGTTCTTC. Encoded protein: CASSKQGRPSYNEQFF.

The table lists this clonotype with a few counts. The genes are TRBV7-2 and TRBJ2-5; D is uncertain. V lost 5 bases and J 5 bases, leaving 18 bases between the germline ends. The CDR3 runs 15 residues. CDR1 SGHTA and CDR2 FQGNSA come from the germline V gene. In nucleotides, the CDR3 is TGTGCCAGCAGCGCACTACTCTCTAAAGGGGAGACCCAGTACTTC. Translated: CASSALLSKGETQYF.

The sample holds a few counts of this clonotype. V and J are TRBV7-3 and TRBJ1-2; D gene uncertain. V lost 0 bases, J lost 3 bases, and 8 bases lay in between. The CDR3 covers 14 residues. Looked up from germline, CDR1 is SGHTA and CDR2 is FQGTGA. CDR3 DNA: TGTGCCAGCAGCTTAACGGAGGTTGACTATGGCTACACCTTC. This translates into CASSLTEVDYGYTF.

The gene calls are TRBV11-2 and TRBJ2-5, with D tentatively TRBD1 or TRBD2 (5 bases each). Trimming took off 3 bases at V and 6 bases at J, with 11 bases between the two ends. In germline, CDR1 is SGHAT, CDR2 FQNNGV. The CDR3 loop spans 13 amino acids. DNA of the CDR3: TGTGCCAGCAGCTTCAGTGGGACGAAGACCCAGTACTTC. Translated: CASSFSGTKTQYF.

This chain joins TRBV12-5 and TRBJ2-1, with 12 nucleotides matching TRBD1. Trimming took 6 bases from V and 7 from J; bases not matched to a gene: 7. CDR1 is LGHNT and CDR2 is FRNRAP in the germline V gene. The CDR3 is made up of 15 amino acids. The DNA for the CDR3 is TGTGCTAGTGGCCGCGGGACAGGGGGCCGGAATGAGCAGTTCTTC. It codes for CASGRGTGGRNEQFF. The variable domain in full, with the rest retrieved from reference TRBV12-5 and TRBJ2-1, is DARVTQTPRHKVTEMGQEVTMRCQPILGHNTVFWYRQTMMQGLELLAYFRNRAPLDDSGMPKDRFSAEMPDATLATLKIQPSEPRDSAVYFCASGRGTGGRNEQFFGPGTRLTVL.

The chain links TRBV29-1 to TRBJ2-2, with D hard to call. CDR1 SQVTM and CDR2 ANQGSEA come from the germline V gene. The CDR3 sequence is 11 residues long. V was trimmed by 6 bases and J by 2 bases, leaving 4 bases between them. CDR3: CSVFNTGELFF. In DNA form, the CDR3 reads TGCAGCGTATTTAACACCGGGGAGCTGTTTTTT.

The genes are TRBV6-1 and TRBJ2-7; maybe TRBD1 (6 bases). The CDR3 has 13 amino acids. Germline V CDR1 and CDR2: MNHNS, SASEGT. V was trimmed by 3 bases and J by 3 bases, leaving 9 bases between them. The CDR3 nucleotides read TGTGCCAGCAGTGATGCAGGGGTCTACGAGCAGTACTTC. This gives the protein CASSDAGVYEQYF.